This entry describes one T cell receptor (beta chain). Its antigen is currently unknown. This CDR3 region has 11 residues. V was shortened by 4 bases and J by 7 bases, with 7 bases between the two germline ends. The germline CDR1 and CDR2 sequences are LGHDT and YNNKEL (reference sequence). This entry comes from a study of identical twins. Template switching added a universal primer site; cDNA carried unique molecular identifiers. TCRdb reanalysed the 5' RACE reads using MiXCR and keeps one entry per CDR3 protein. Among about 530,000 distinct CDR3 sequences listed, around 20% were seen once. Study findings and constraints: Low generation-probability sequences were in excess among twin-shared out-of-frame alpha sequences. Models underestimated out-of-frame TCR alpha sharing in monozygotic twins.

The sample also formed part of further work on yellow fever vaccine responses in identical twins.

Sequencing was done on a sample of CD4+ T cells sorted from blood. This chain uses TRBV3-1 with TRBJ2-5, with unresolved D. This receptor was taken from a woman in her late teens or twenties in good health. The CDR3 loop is CASSLKGTQYF. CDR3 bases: TGTGCCAGCAGCCTCAAGGGGACCCAGTACTTC.